This T cell receptor beta chain was captured in a study of blood T cell repertoires in COVID-19. The CDR3 loop spans 16 amino acids. CDR1 SGHNT and CDR2 YENEEA come from the germline V gene. The V end lost 5 bases, the J end lost 1 base, and 14 bases lay between the germline ends. Profiled with immunoSEQ multiplex PCR; TCRdb holds only in-frame clones, not every one. This sample has about 170,000 clones, with roughly 90% found just once. Patients in Seattle were enrolled during active infection, then followed longitudinally. Sequenced: peripheral blood. This receptor was identified in a man aged 25 to 40 with COVID-19, enrolled during active disease. The chain recombines TRBV11-3 with TRBJ2-2; TRBD2 is a possible D gene (6 bases). CDR3 bases: TGTGCCAGCAGCCCTTCGAGGCGGGGGAACACCGGGGAGCTGTTTTTT. Protein: CASSPSRRGNTGELFF.